These 27 T cell receptor beta chains came from one sample sequenced in a study of control samples from healthy donors and cancer patients. Profiling relied on immunoSEQ multiplex PCR, and the TCRdb table lists in-frame clones only, not all of them. The sample holds 130,000 or so clones; 75% to 95% are singletons and the top ten take about 2.5%. The specimen sequenced was blood. These receptors were obtained from a man in his forties in good health.

The genes are TRBV6-5 and TRBJ1-2; a weak D match, TRBD1 (6 bases). The CDR3 is 13 residues long. Germline V gene lookup returns CDR1 MNHEY and CDR2 SVGAGI. V lost 8 bases and J lost 6, with 16 bases in between. CDR3 loop: CASFTTGFDGYTF. The CDR3 nucleotides are TGTGCCAGCTTTACCACAGGGTTCGATGGCTACACCTTC.

V usage is TRBV24-1 and J usage is TRBJ1-3; D remains unclear. The CDR3 has 17 amino acids. CDR1 is KGHDR, CDR2 SFDVKD, per germline. V shed 3 bases and J shed 0 bases, with 14 bases lying between them. CDR3 nucleotides: TGTGCCACCAGTGATATAACAGAAGTCAGCTCTGGAAACACCATATATTTT. Translation gives CATSDITEVSSGNTIYF.

The chain is built from TRBV28 and TRBJ2-4, with 13 bases fitting TRBD2. Per the germline V gene, CDR1 is MDHEN and CDR2 is SYDVKM. The CDR3 has 15 amino acids. V shed 5 bases and J 8 bases; nucleotides not matched to a gene: 6. CDR3 in amino acids: CASSPGTSGVDIQYF. The CDR3 region has the DNA TGTGCCAGCAGTCCAGGGACTAGCGGGGTTGACATTCAGTACTTC.

The chain links TRBV6-1 to TRBJ1-2; D call uncertain. Deletions cut 3 bases from V and 10 bases from J, with 18 bases between. This CDR3 contains 14 residues. Germline assignment: CDR1 MNHNS and CDR2 SASEGT. CDR3 bases: TGTGCCAGCAGTGATCCCGGGAGGGTAGTACCCTACACCTTC. Translated, it gives CASSDPGRVVPYTF.

The rearrangement uses TRBV4-1 and TRBJ1-2; D unresolved. This CDR3 comprises 15 residues. Between the trimmed V and J ends, which lost 0 bases and 4 bases, there was a span of 12 bases. CDR1 is MGHRA, CDR2 YSYEKL, per germline. The DNA of the CDR3 is TGCGCCAGCAGCCAAGACCCGAGCGGAGCCTATGGCTACACCTTC. It codes for CASSQDPSGAYGYTF.

The rearrangement uses TRBV3-1 (or the pseudogene TRBV3-2) and TRBJ2-3; 12 bases are a match to TRBD2. CDR1 is LGHDT and CDR2 is YNNKEL in the germline V gene (reference sequence). This CDR3 spans 15 amino acids. The junction had 3 bases not matched to a gene; V was cut back by 6 bases and J by 2 bases. CDR3 sequence: CASRTSGGHTDTQYF. The CDR3 DNA reads as TGTGCCAGCAGGACTAGCGGGGGCCACACAGATACGCAGTATTTT.

V is TRBV15 and J is TRBJ2-7; no reliable D call. The V and J ends lost 0 bases and 7 bases respectively, with 7 bases between them. Germline assignment: CDR1 LNHNV and CDR2 YYDKDF (reference sequence). The CDR3 loop spans 12 amino acids. The CDR3 DNA reads TGTGCCACCAGCAGAGATCGTATGGAGCAGTACTTC. It yields the protein CATSRDRMEQYF.

V and J are TRBV11-2 and TRBJ1-1; tentative D call: TRBD1 (6 bases). Germline assignment: CDR1 SGHAT and CDR2 FQNNGV. This CDR3 contains 12 residues. V gave up 5 bases and J gave up 4 bases, with 8 bases separating them. The CDR3 sequence is CASSQGTTEAFF. CDR3 DNA: TGTGCCAGCAGCCAGGGGACCACTGAAGCTTTCTTT.

The V call is TRBV24-1, the J call TRBJ1-5; unclear D gene. Germline V gene sequence: CDR1 KGHDR, CDR2 SFDVKD. There are 15 residues in the CDR3. Trimming left V 1 base short and J 2 bases short, with 8 bases between. The CDR3 nucleotides read TGTGCCACCAGTGATTTTGGGTCGGGCAATCAGCCCCAGCATTTT. Translating gives CATSDFGSGNQPQHF.

The chain combines TRBV19 with TRBJ2-1; D perhaps matches TRBD2 (7 bases). This CDR3 region has 14 residues. Trimming cost V 4 bases and J 9 bases, with 16 bases left between them. Looked up from germline, CDR1 is LNHDA and CDR2 is SQIVND (reference sequence). The CDR3 DNA is TGTGCCAGTAGTAGGGGGGGCCCACTGGCTGAGCAGTTCTTC. It translates to CASSRGGPLAEQFF.

The chain combines TRBV6-1 with TRBJ1-3; D is unresolved. The germline gives CDR1 MNHNS, CDR2 SASEGT. The ends were cut back, 3 bases at V and 0 bases at J, with 9 bases in the middle. There are 15 residues in the CDR3. The CDR3 region is CASSDRSTSGNTIYF. CDR3 sequence (DNA): TGTGCCAGCAGTGACAGGAGTACCTCTGGAAACACCATATATTTT.

The chain has TRBV18 and TRBJ2-7, with TRBD2 identical over 9 bases. Per the germline V gene, CDR1 is KGHSH and CDR2 is LQKENI. The CDR3 contains 15 residues. The ends lost 6 bases at V and 5 bases at J; junction bases unmatched: 11. The CDR3 DNA reads as TGTGCCAGCTCCTTCGGGCTAGCGGGGTCTAACGAGCAGTACTTC. Translation gives CASSFGLAGSNEQYF.

The CDR3 DNA is TGCGCCAGCACGGGGGGGGCCGGTTGGAATTCACCCCTCCACTTT. It yields the protein CASTGGAGWNSPLHF. The chain couples TRBV5-1 to TRBJ1-6, with D perhaps matching TRBD1 (6 bases). The V end was cut by 6 bases, the J end by 7 bases, with 17 bases between. Germline loops: CDR1 SGHRS, CDR2 YFSETQ. This CDR3 contains 15 residues.

The J gene is TRBJ1-2, the V gene TRBV9, with D possibly TRBD1 on 5 matching bases. The CDR3 extends over 17 amino acids. The V gene lost 3 bases and the J gene lost 4 bases, with 22 bases spanning the gap. The germline CDR1 and CDR2 sequences are SGDLS and YYNGEE. CDR3 in amino acids: CASSEGPTEALVYGYTF. The CDR3 DNA is TGTGCCAGCAGCGAGGGACCGACGGAGGCTCTCGTCTATGGCTACACCTTC.

This clone was recorded only once. This chain connects TRBV2 to TRBJ1-4; 8 nucleotides line up with TRBD1. Per the germline V gene, CDR1 is SNHLY and CDR2 is FYNNEI. V lost 7 bases and J lost 0; bases outside the gene matches: 1. There are 14 residues in the CDR3. CDR3 loop: CASKDRATNEKLFF. For the CDR3, the DNA is TGTGCCAGCAAGGACAGGGCAACTAATGAAAAACTGTTTTTT. The full variable domain, its missing parts supplied by reference TRBV2 and TRBJ1-4, is EPEVTQTPSHQVTQMGQEVILRCVPISNHLYFYWYRQILGQKVEFLVSFYNNEISEKSEIFDDQFSVERPDGSNFTLKIRSTKLEDSAMYFCASKDRATNEKLFFGSGTQLSVL.

The rearrangement uses TRBV9 and TRBJ2-3; D is possibly TRBD2 (6 bases). The CDR3 sequence is 14 residues long. CDR1 is SGDLS and CDR2 is YYNGEE in the germline V gene. V was shortened by 6 bases and J by 3 bases, with 14 bases between the two germline ends. CDR3 sequence (DNA): TGTGCCAGCACCCCCCCAGGAGGGACAGATACGCAGTATTTT. This gives the protein CASTPPGGTDTQYF.

The chain employs TRBV15 and TRBJ2-5; a possible D gene is TRBD2 (6 bases). The ends were cut back, 0 bases at V and 5 bases at J, with 13 bases in the middle. Germline values: CDR1 LNHNV, CDR2 YYDKDF (reference sequence). The CDR3 loop spans 15 amino acids. In DNA, the CDR3 is TGTGCCACCAGCAGAGATGTTCGGGGGTTCGAGACCCAGTACTTC. This encodes CATSRDVRGFETQYF.

J is TRBJ2-5 and V is TRBV4-1; 7 nucleotides align to TRBD1. Germline CDR1 reads MGHRA; CDR2 reads YSYEKL. J was trimmed by 2 bases and V by 0 bases; bases with no gene match: 9. This CDR3 has 17 amino acids. CDR3 protein: CASSQDGGTGVQETQYF. Here the CDR3 DNA reads TGCGCCAGCAGCCAAGATGGGGGAACAGGGGTTCAAGAGACCCAGTACTTC.

V and J are TRBV9 and TRBJ2-7; 9 bases are shared with TRBD1. The ends lost 4 bases at V and 0 bases at J; junction bases unmatched: 8. The CDR3 loop spans 16 amino acids. The germline V gene encodes CDR1 SGDLS and CDR2 YYNGEE. The CDR3 region has the DNA TGTGCCAGCAGCCCCGGACAGGGGAGGAGCTCCTACGAGCAGTACTTC. Amino acid sequence: CASSPGQGRSSYEQYF. Variable domain in full (rest from reference TRBV9 and TRBJ2-7): DSGVTQTPKHLITATGQRVTLRCSPRSGDLSVYWYQQSLDQGLQFLIQYYNGEERAKGNILERFSAQQFPDLHSELNLSSLELGDSALYFCASSPGQGRSSYEQYFGPGTRLTVT.

The chain joins TRBV27 to TRBJ1-4; D remains ambiguous. The length of the CDR3 is 14 residues. Germline CDR1 MNHEY, CDR2 SMNVEV (reference sequence). Trimming shortened V by 2 bases and J by 5 bases, and 9 bases separated the two germline ends. CDR3 in amino acids: CASSLRVRNEKLFF. CDR3 nucleotides: TGTGCCAGCAGTTTAAGGGTCAGAAATGAAAAACTGTTTTTT.

The chain employs TRBV7-8 and TRBJ2-7, with no clear D. This CDR3 has 15 amino acids. V was clipped by 0 bases and J by 3 bases, with 12 bases between them. Germline V lookup: CDR1 SGHVS, CDR2 FQNEAQ. The DNA of the CDR3 is TGTGCCAGCAGCTTAGCGATCGGAGTAAACTACGAGCAGTACTTC. The encoded protein is CASSLAIGVNYEQYF.

The chain combines TRBV5-8 with TRBJ1-1; D unclear. CDR1 and CDR2 (germline): SGHTS, YDEGEE. Deletions cut 1 base from V and 5 bases from J, with 6 bases between. The CDR3 runs to 12 residues. CDR3 in amino acids: CASSLRFTEAFF. In nucleotides, the CDR3 is TGTGCCAGCAGCTTGAGGTTTACTGAAGCTTTCTTT.

The chain has TRBV28 and TRBJ2-2; a possible D gene is TRBD2 (5 bases). The length of the CDR3 is 17 residues. Germline V lookup: CDR1 MDHEN, CDR2 SYDVKM. Trimming removed 3 bases at V and 2 bases at J, with 16 bases between. The CDR3 sequence: CASSLDTRKVNTGELFF. The CDR3, as DNA: TGTGCCAGCAGTTTGGATACTAGAAAAGTAAACACCGGGGAGCTGTTTTTT.

The genes are TRBV6-5 and TRBJ2-6, with D hard to call. V was shortened by 8 bases and J by 0 bases, with 11 bases between the two germline ends. This CDR3 contains 15 residues. The germline gives CDR1 MNHEY, CDR2 SVGAGI. The CDR3 DNA reads as TGTGCCAGCGGCTTATCCCGCTCTGGGGCCAACGTCCTGACTTTC. This translates into CASGLSRSGANVLTF.

The chain has TRBV2 and TRBJ1-1; 9 bases agree with TRBD1. Trimming cost V 6 bases and J 5 bases; bases outside gene matches: 7. This CDR3 is 14 amino acids long. The germline CDR1 and CDR2 sequences are SNHLY and FYNNEI. This CDR3 reads CASRGTGLETEAFF. The CDR3 coding sequence is TGTGCCAGCAGGGGGACAGGGTTGGAGACTGAAGCTTTCTTT.

This clone was detected only once. The chain joins TRBV5-1 to TRBJ2-6; D is unresolved. Germline lookup yields CDR1 SGHRS and CDR2 YFSETQ. V was cut by 3 bases and J by 1 base, with 5 bases left in between. The CDR3 has 14 amino acids. The CDR3 DNA reads TGCGCCAGCAGCTATGGATCTGGGGCCAACGTCCTGACTTTC. This sequence encodes CASSYGSGANVLTF.

The chain joins TRBV4-2 to TRBJ2-1; the D gene is possibly TRBD2 (7 bases). V lost 6 bases and J lost 9, with 15 bases in between. Germline V gives CDR1 LGHNA, CDR2 YNFKEQ. The CDR3 totals 13 residues. This CDR3 is CASSLGGPSEQFF. Written as DNA, the CDR3 is TGTGCCAGCAGTTTGGGGGGGCCAAGTGAGCAGTTCTTC.